This entry lists 7 T cell receptor beta chains sequenced from one sample in a study of shared clonotypes between healthy human individuals. Generated by immunoSEQ multiplex PCR, the TCRdb table keeps only in-frame clones and is missing some. The sample includes 950,000 to 1,300,000 clones, about three quarters of them seen just once. Sequences were obtained from memory CD4+ T cells sorted from blood. As for subset: CD45RA-negative fraction. These receptors all stem from a man between 18 and 29 years old in good health.

The rearrangement links TRBV10-3 to TRBJ2-1; D perhaps matches TRBD1 (6 bases). The CDR3 consists of 16 residues. Trimming removed 7 bases from V and 0 bases from J, with 16 bases in between. Germline V gene lookup returns CDR1 ENHRY and CDR2 SYGVKD. The CDR3 loop reads CAITEGHPGSYNEQFF. The CDR3 DNA reads TGTGCCATCACCGAGGGACACCCTGGCTCCTACAATGAGCAGTTCTTC.

Details on this clone: The junction shows a germline mismatch at one end, possibly a read error. V usage is TRBV20-1 and J usage is TRBJ2-1, with D unclear. CDR1 is DFQATT and CDR2 is SNEGSKA in the germline V gene (reference sequence). The CDR3 extends over 11 amino acids. The CDR3 bases are TGCAGTGCTAGAGATGAGCAGGTTCTCATCTTC. Its protein is CSARDEQVLIF.

The gene calls are TRBV10-1 and TRBJ2-1; 7 bases align to TRBD2. Germline CDR1 and CDR2: WNHNN and SYGVQD (reference sequence). V lost 3 bases and J lost 6; bases outside the gene matches: 2. The CDR3 runs to 13 residues. CDR3 loop: CASSEAGTNEQFF. In DNA, the CDR3 is TGCGCCAGCAGTGAAGCGGGAACCAATGAGCAGTTCTTC.

CDR3 DNA sequence: TGTGCCAGCAGCCAAGAGATCCGGATTCCGAACACTGAAGCTTTCTTT. Translated, it gives CASSQEIRIPNTEAFF. This sequence joins TRBV4-2 and TRBJ1-1; no reliable D call. There are 16 residues in the CDR3. Germline V gene sequence: CDR1 LGHNA, CDR2 YNFKEQ. Trimming took 0 bases from V and 1 from J, leaving 12 bases between them.

V and J are TRBV6-5 and TRBJ2-1; unclear D gene. The CDR3 spans 13 residues. V lost 2 bases and J 9 bases, leaving 11 bases between the germline ends. The germline CDR1 and CDR2 sequences are MNHEY and SVGAGI. The chain's CDR3 is CASSYRSGTEQFF. The DNA of the CDR3 is TGTGCCAGCAGTTACCGGTCAGGTACTGAGCAGTTCTTC.

The CDR3 nucleotides are TGTGCCTGGAGTACGGGTGGCAATCCATCCAGTTATCAGCCCCAGCATTTT. The encoded protein is CAWSTGGNPSSYQPQHF. The chain uses TRBV30 and TRBJ1-5; D gene uncertain. This CDR3 comprises 17 residues. Germline CDR1 and CDR2: GTSNPN and SVGIG (reference sequence). With 2 bases removed from V and 5 bases from J, the gap between germline ends came to 22 bases.

The chain couples TRBV7-8 to TRBJ1-4; unclear D gene. The CDR3 extends over 13 amino acids. The V gene's germline CDR1 is SGHVS and CDR2 FQNEAQ. V lost 10 bases and J 8 bases, leaving 17 bases between the germline ends. CDR3 nucleotide sequence: TGTGCCATCCAGAGGAGTCCAAGCGAAAAACTGTTTTTT. Residues: CAIQRSPSEKLFF.